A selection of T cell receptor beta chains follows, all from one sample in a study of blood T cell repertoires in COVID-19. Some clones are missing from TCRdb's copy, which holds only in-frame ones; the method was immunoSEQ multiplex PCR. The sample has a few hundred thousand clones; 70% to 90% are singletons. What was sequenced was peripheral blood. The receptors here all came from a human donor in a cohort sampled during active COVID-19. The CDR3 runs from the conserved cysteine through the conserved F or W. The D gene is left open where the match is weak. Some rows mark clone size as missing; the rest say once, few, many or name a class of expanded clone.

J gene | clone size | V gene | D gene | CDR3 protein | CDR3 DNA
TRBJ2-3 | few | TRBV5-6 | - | CASSSPGYLLRGTQYF | TGTGCCAGCAGCTCTCCAGGTTATCTACTTCGGGGTACGCAGTATTTT
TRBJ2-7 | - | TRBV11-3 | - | CASSQGGTSAEQYF | TGTGCCAGCAGCCAAGGGGGAACTAGCGCCGAGCAGTACTTC
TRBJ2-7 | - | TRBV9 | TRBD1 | CASSASGQGWEQYF | TGTGCCAGCAGCGCCTCGGGACAGGGCTGGGAGCAGTACTTC
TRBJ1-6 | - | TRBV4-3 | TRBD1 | CASSQDTAGGDMLEGSPLHF | TGCGCCAGCAGCCAAGACACGGCAGGGGGCGATATGTTAGAAGGTTCACCCCTCCACTTT
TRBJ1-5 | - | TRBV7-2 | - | CASSSRGGDQPQHF | TGTGCCAGCAGCTCCAGAGGGGGGGATCAGCCCCAGCATTTT
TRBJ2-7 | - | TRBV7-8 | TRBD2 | CASSLAGRERNEQYF | TGTGCCAGCAGCTTAGCGGGGCGGGAGAGAAACGAGCAGTACTTC
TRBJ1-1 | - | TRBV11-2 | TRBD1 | CASSLRGGAGTEAFF | TGTGCCAGCAGCTTACGAGGGGGCGCGGGCACTGAAGCTTTCTTT
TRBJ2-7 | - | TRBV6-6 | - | CASRRDRVYEQYF | TGTGCCAGCAGGCGGGACAGAGTTTACGAGCAGTACTTC
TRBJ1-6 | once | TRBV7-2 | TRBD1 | CASSPEEGANSPLHF | TGTGCCAGCAGCCCTGAGGAGGGGGCCAATTCACCCCTCCACTTT
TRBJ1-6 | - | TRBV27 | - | CASSRLRGDPNSPLHF | TGTGCCAGCAGTCGGCTCCGGGGGGACCCAAATTCACCCCTCCACTTT
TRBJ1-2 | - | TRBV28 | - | CASSPRGGRGEDYGYTF | TGTGCCAGCAGTCCCCGAGGTGGCAGGGGAGAAGACTATGGCTACACCTTC
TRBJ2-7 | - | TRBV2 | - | CASSAGGQVSYEQYF | TGTGCCAGCAGTGCGGGGGGACAGGTTTCCTACGAGCAGTACTTC
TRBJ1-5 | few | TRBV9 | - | CASGMMGALQPQHF | TGTGCCAGTGGGATGATGGGGGCCTTACAGCCCCAGCATTTT
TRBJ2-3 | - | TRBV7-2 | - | CASSRETDTQYF | TGTGCCAGCAGCCGAGAAACAGATACGCAGTATTTT
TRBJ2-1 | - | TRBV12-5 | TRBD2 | CASGRAGATSYYNEQFF | TGTGCTAGTGGTAGGGCCGGCGCGACTAGCTACTACAATGAGCAGTTCTTC
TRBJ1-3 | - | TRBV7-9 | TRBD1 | CASSMLTGVGNTIYF | TGTGCCAGCAGCATGTTGACAGGGGTAGGAAACACCATATATTTT
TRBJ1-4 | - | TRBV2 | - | CASNPVGVEKLFF | TGTGCCAGCAATCCGGTAGGGGTTGAAAAACTGTTTTTT
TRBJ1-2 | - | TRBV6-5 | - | CASPRDRRGYTF | TGTGCCAGCCCCCGCGACAGACGTGGCTACACCTTC
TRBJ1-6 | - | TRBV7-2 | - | CASSLRLDSSYNSPLHF | TGTGCCAGCAGCTTAAGACTCGATAGCTCCTATAATTCACCCCTCCACTTT
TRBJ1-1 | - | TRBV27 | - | CASSLSPGRSNTEAFF | TGTGCCAGCAGTTTATCACCCGGGAGGTCGAACACTGAAGCTTTCTTT
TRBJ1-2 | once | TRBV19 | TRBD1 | CASSPTRDRGLAYGYTF | TGTGCCAGTAGTCCGACCCGGGACAGGGGATTGGCCTATGGCTACACCTTC
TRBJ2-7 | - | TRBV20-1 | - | CSASGGNNYEQYF | TGCAGTGCTAGTGGCGGGAATAATTACGAGCAGTACTTC
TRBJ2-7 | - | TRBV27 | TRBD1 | CASSLSGQGSYEQYF | TGTGCCAGCAGTTTATCGGGACAGGGGTCCTACGAGCAGTACTTC
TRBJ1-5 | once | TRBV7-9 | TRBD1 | CASSLEDRGQPQHF | TGTGCCAGCAGCTTGGAGGACAGGGGTCAGCCCCAGCATTTT
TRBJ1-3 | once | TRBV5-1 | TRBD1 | CASSLAGTGSGNTIYF | TGCGCCAGCAGCTTGGCCGGGACAGGCTCTGGAAACACCATATATTTT
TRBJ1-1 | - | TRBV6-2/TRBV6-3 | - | CASSTRAGNTEAFF | TGTGCCAGCAGTACACGGGCGGGGAACACTGAAGCTTTCTTT
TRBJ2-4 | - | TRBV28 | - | CASMRAAGWDIQYF | TGTGCCAGCATGCGCGCGGCAGGGTGGGACATTCAGTACTTC
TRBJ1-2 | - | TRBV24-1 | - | CATSDTENYGYTF | TGTGCCACCAGTGATACGGAGAACTATGGCTACACCTTC
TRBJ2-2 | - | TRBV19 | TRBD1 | CASSIPQDRERTGELFF | TGTGCCAGTAGTATACCCCAGGACAGGGAGCGCACCGGGGAGCTGTTTTTT
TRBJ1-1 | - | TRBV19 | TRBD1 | CASIWTGGGKLEAFF | TGTGCCAGTATATGGACAGGGGGCGGAAAGCTTGAAGCTTTCTTT
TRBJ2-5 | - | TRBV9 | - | CASSVDRAETQYF | TGTGCCAGCAGCGTAGACAGGGCGGAGACCCAGTACTTC
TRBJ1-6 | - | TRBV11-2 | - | CASSLRNSPLHF | TGTGCCAGCAGCTTGCGGAATTCACCCCTCCACTTT
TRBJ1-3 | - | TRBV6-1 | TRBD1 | CASREETGAYSGNTIYF | TGTGCCAGCCGAGAAGAGACAGGGGCGTACTCTGGAAACACCATATATTTT
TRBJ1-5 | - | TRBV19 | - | CASSIDTGRNQPQHF | TGTGCCAGTAGTATAGATACAGGGCGGAATCAGCCCCAGCATTTT
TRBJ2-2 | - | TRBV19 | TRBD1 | CASSTGRGTMNTGELFF | TGTGCCAGTAGTACGGGCAGGGGGACAATGAACACCGGGGAGCTGTTTTTT
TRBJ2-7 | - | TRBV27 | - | CASSAWSSYEQYF | TGTGCCAGCAGTGCGTGGAGCTCCTACGAGCAGTACTTC
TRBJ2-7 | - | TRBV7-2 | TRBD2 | CASSLGLGAGGMSDEQYF | TGTGCCAGCAGCTTAGGTCTCGGAGCGGGAGGAATGAGCGACGAGCAGTACTTC